This entry concerns a single T cell receptor (beta chain). The data were obtained in a study of blood T cell repertoires in COVID-19. Whole-study context: Some COVID-19 samples were acute and others convalescent; all came from the United States, Italy and Spain.

As originally analysed: Estimated nucleated cell counts came from reference gene primer amplification. Sequenced by immunoSEQ multiplex PCR; TCRdb stores in-frame clones only, minus some. D and trimming come from the DNA, and the V and J calls and clone size come from that table. The data contain about 300,000 clones, about 89% of them singletons. Seattle enrolled patients during active infection and tracked them longitudinally. CDR1 SGHVS and CDR2 FQNEAQ come from the germline V gene. V was cut by 2 bases and J by 2 bases, with 9 bases left in between. The CDR3 has 14 residues. The sequenced sample consisted of peripheral blood. The chain couples TRBV7-8 to TRBJ1-1; maybe TRBD1 (5 bases). This TCR came from a woman in her twenties or thirties with COVID-19, enrolled during active disease. CDR3 sequence: CASSLKGLNTEAFF. CDR3 sequence (DNA): TGTGCCAGCAGCTTAAAGGGGCTTAACACTGAAGCTTTCTTT.